Sequencing of this TCR beta chain was carried out in a study of CD8 T cells in ankylosing spondylitis. Regarding the study as a whole: Clones tied to disease were said to be significantly enriched in matched ankylosing spondylitis synovial fluid. Apparently characteristic of ankylosing spondylitis blood was a TCR beta motif (under ten highly homologous variants).

This CDR3 region has 17 residues. Trimming pared 1 base from V and 5 bases from J, leaving 18 bases between. This clonotype was counted at least ten times. Its specificity is unknown. Libraries of TCR beta came from quantitative 5'-RACE with molecular barcodes. A single record per CDR3 protein comes from TCRdb applying MiXCR to the 5' RACE reads. Among fewer than 400,000 distinct CDR3 sequences listed, about 15% were seen once. Sequences were obtained from blood, either unsorted or a sorted T cell fraction (not recorded which). This TCR derives from a male donor with ankylosing spondylitis or in good health (not recorded which). The genes are TRBV12-3 or TRBV12-4 and TRBJ1-5; maybe TRBD1 (6 bases). In nucleotides, the CDR3 is TGTGCCAGCAGTTTAGGATGGGCAGGGGCGCAACATCAGCCCCAGCATTTT. This codes for CASSLGWAGAQHQPQHF.